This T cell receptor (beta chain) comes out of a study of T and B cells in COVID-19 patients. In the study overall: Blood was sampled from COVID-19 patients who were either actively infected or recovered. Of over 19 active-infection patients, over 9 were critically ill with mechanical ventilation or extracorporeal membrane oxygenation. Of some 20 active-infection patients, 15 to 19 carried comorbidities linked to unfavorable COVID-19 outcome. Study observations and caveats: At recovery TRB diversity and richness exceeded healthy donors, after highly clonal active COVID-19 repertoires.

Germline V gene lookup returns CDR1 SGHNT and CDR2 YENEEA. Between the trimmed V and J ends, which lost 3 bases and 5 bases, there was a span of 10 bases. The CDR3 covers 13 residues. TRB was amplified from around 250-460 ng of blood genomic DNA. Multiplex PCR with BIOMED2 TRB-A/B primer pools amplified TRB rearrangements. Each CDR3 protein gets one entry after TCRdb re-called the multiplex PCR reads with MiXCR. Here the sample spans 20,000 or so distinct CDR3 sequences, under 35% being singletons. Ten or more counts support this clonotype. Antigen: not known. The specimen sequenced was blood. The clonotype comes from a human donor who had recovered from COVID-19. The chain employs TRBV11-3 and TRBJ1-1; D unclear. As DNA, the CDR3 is TGTGCCAGCAGCTTTGGGAGTTTGACTGAAGCTTTCTTT. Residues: CASSFGSLTEAFF.